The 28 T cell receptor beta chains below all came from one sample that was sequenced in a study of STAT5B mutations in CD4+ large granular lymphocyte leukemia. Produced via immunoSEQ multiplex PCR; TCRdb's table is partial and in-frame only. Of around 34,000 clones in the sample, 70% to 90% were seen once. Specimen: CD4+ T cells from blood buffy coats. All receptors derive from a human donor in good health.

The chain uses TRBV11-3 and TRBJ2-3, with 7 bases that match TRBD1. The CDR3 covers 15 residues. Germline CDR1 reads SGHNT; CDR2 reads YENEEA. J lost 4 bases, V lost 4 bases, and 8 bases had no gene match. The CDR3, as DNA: TGTGCCAGCAGCTCCGGACAGGTTCAAGCAGATACGCAGTATTTT. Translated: CASSSGQVQADTQYF.

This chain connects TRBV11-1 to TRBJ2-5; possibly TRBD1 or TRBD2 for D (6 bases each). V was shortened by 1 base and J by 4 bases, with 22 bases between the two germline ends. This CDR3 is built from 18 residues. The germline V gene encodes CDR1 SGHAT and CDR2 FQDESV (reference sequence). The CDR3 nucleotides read TGTGCCAGCAGCTTAGTAGGGGGTCTAGCGTTCACCGGAGAGACCCAGTACTTC. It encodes CASSLVGGLAFTGETQYF.

The CDR3 region is CASSLGTDEKLFF. The CDR3 DNA is TGTGCCAGCAGCTTGGGAACGGATGAAAAACTGTTTTTT. The J gene is TRBJ1-4, the V gene TRBV5-8, with D hard to call. Germline-derived CDR1 and CDR2 are SGHTS and YDEGEE. The CDR3 loop spans 13 amino acids. Between the trimmed V and J ends, which lost 0 bases and 6 bases, there was a span of 6 bases.

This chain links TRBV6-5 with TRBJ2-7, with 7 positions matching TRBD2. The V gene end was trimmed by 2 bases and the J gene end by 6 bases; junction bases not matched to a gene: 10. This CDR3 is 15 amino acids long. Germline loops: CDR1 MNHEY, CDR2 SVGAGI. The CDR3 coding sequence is TGTGCCAGCAGTTACCCCCAGCGGGGCGGAGTCGAGCAGTACTTC. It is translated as CASSYPQRGGVEQYF.

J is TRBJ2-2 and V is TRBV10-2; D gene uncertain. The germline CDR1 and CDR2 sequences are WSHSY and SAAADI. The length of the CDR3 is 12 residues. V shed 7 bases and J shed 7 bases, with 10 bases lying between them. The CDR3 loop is CASTRSSGELFF. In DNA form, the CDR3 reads TGCGCCAGCACCAGATCGAGCGGGGAGCTGTTTTTT.

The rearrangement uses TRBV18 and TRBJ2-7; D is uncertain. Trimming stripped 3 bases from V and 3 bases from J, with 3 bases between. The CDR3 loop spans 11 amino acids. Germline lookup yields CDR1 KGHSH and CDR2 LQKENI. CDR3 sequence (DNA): TGTGCCAGCTCACCTCTCTACGAGCAGTACTTC. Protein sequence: CASSPLYEQYF. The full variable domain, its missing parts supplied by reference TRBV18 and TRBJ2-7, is NAGVMQNPRHLVRRRGQEARLRCSPMKGHSHVYWYRQLPEEGLKFMVYLQKENIIDESGMPKERFSAEFPKEGPSILRIQQVVRGDSAAYFCASSPLYEQYFGPGTRLTVT.

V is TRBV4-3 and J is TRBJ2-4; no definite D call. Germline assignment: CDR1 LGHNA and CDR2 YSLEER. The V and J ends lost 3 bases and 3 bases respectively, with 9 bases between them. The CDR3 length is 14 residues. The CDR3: CASSQMVGKNIQYF. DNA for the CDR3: TGCGCCAGCAGCCAGATGGTTGGCAAAAACATTCAGTACTTC.

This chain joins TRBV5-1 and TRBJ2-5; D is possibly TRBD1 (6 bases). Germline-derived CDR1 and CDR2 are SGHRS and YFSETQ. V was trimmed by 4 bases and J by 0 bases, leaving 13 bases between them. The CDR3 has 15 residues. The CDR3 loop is CASSHGQTYQETQYF. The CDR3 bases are TGCGCCAGCAGCCACGGACAGACGTACCAAGAGACCCAGTACTTC.

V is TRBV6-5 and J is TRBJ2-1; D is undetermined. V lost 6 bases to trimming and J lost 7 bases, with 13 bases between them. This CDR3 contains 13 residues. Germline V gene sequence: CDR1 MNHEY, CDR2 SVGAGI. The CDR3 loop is CASRPPLGNEQFF. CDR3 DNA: TGTGCCAGCAGACCCCCCCTGGGAAATGAGCAGTTCTTC.

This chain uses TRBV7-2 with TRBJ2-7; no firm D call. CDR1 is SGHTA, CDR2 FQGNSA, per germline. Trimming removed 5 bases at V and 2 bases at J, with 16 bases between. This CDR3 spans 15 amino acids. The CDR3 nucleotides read TGTGCCAGCAGCCCTCTCGTACTACCAACCTACGAGCAGTACTTC. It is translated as CASSPLVLPTYEQYF.

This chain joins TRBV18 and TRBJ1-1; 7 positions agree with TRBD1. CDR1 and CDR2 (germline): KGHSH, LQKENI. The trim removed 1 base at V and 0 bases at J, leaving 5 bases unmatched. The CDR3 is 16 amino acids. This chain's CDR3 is CASSPRTGYMNTEAFF. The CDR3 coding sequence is TGTGCCAGCTCACCACGGACAGGCTACATGAACACTGAAGCTTTCTTT.

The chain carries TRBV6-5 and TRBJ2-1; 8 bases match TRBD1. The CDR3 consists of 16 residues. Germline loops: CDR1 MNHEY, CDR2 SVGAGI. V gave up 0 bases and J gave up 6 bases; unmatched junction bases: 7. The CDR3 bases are TGTGCCAGCAGTTACTCGATTGTGACAGGGGTCAATGAGCAGTTCTTC. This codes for CASSYSIVTGVNEQFF.

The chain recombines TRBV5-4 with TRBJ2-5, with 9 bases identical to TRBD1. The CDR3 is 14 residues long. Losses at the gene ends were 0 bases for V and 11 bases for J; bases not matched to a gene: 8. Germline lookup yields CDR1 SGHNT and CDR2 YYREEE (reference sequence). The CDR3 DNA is TGTGCCAGCAGCTTGGTCACAGGGGGCTGGGAGCAGTACTTC. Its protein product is CASSLVTGGWEQYF.

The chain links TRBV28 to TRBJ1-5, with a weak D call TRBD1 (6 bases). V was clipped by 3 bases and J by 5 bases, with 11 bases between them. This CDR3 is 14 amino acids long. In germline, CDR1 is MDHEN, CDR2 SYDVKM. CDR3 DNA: TGTGCCAGCAGTTTCACACAGGGCCATCAGCCCCAGCATTTT. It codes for CASSFTQGHQPQHF. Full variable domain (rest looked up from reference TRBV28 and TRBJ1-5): DVKVTQSSRYLVKRTGEKVFLECVQDMDHENMFWYRQDPGLGLRLIYFSYDVKMKEKGDIPEGYSVSREKKERFSLILESASTNQTSMYLCASSFTQGHQPQHFGDGTRLSIL.

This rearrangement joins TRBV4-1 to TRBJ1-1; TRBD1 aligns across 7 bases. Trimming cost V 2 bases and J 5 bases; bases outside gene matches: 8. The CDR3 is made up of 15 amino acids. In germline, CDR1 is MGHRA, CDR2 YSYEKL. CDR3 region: CASSQILTGRTEAFF. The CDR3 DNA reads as TGCGCCAGCAGCCAAATATTGACAGGGAGGACTGAAGCTTTCTTT.

The chain's CDR3 is CASSLGFQEGETQYF. CDR3 DNA: TGTGCCAGCAGCTTAGGGTTTCAGGAGGGAGAGACCCAGTACTTC. The J gene is TRBJ2-5, the V gene TRBV7-2, with D possibly matching TRBD2 (6 bases). The CDR3 runs 15 residues. Germline assignment: CDR1 SGHTA and CDR2 FQGNSA. The germline V and J ends were trimmed by 1 base and 4 bases, with 13 bases remaining between them.

Here the CDR3 reads CASSAPGRSYNEQFF. The CDR3 DNA is TGTGCCAGCAGCGCCCCCGGGCGCTCCTACAATGAGCAGTTCTTC. This chain connects TRBV7-2 to TRBJ2-1; the D is unclear. The CDR3 is 15 residues long. Looked up from germline, CDR1 is SGHTA and CDR2 is FQGNSA. Deletions cut 5 bases from V and 0 bases from J, with 11 bases between.

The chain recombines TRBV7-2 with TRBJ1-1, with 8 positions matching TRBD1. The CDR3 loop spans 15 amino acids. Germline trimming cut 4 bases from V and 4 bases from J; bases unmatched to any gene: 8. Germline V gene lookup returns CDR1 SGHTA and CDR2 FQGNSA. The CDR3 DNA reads TGTGCCAGCAGCTCTGACAGGGGTGGTGGCACTGAAGCTTTCTTT. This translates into CASSSDRGGGTEAFF.

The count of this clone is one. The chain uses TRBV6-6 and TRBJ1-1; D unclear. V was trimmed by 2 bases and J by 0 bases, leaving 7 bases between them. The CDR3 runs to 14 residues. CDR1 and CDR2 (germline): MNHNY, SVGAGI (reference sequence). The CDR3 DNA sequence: TGTGCCAGCAGTTACGAGCGGCTGAACACTGAAGCTTTCTTT. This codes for CASSYERLNTEAFF.

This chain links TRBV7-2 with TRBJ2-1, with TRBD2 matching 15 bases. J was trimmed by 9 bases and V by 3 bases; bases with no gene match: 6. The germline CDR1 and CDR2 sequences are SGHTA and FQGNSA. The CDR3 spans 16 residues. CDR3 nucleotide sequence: TGTGCCAGCAGCTTTCTCGGGACTAGCGGGAGGCTTGAGCAGTTCTTC. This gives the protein CASSFLGTSGRLEQFF.

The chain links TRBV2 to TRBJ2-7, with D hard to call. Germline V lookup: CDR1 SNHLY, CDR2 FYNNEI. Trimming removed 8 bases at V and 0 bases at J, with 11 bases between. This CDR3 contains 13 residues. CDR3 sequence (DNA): TGTGCCAGCTCGTTTACAGACTCCTACGAGCAGTACTTC. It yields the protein CASSFTDSYEQYF.

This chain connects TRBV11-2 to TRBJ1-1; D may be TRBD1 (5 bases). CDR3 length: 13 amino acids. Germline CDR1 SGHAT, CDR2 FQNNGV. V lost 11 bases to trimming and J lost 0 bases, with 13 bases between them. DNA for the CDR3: TGTGCCGTACGGGGGTATATGAACACTGAAGCTTTCTTT. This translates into CAVRGYMNTEAFF.

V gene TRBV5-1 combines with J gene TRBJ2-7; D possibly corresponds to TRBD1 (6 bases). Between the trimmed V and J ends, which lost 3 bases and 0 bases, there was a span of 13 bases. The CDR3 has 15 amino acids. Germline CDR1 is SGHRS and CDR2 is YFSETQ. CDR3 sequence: CASSSRTVSSYEQYF. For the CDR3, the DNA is TGCGCCAGCAGCTCGAGGACAGTTAGCTCCTACGAGCAGTACTTC.

Written as DNA, the CDR3 is TGCAGCGTGGCGGGACAGGGGGCGCGGGAAAAACTGTTTTTT. It yields the protein CSVAGQGAREKLFF. The chain is built from TRBV29-1 and TRBJ1-4, with 12 bases matching TRBD1. Germline assignment: CDR1 SQVTM and CDR2 ANQGSEA. This CDR3 is 14 amino acids long. The trim removed 6 bases at V and 8 bases at J, leaving 7 bases unmatched.

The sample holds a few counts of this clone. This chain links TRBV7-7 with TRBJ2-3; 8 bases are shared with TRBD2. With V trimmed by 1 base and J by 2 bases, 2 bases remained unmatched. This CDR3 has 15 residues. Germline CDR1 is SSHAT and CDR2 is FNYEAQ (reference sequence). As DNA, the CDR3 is TGTGCCAGCAGCTTAGGTAGCGGGATCACAGATACGCAGTATTTT. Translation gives CASSLGSGITDTQYF.

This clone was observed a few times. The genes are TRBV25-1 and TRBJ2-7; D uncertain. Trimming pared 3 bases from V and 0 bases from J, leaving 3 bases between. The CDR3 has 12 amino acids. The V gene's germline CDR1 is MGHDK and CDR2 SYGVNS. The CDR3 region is CASSDYSYEQYF. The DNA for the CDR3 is TGTGCCAGCAGTGACTACTCCTACGAGCAGTACTTC.

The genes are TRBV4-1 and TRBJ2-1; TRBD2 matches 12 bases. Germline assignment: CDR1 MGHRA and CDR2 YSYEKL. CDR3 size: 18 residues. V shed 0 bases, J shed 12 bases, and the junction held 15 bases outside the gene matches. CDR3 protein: CASSQELNFRLAGVSQFF. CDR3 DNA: TGCGCCAGCAGCCAAGAATTGAATTTTCGACTAGCGGGAGTTTCGCAGTTCTTC.

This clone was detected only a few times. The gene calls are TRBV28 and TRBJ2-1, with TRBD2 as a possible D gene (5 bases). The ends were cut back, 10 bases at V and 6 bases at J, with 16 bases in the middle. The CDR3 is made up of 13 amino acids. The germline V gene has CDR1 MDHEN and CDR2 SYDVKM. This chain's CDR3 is CATVGGGLNEQFF. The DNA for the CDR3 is TGTGCCACCGTGGGCGGCGGACTCAATGAGCAGTTCTTC. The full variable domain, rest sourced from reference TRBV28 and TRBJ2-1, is DVKVTQSSRYLVKRTGEKVFLECVQDMDHENMFWYRQDPGLGLRLIYFSYDVKMKEKGDIPEGYSVSREKKERFSLILESASTNQTSMYLCATVGGGLNEQFFGPGTRLTVL.